This is a list of T cell receptor beta chains from one sample in a study of T cell responses to AZD1222 COVID-19 vaccine. The data were produced by immunoSEQ multiplex PCR, yet TCRdb's version contains in-frame clones alone and is incomplete. The sample records 120,000 or so clones, 88% being singletons. The starting material was peripheral blood, obtained on day 0 of AZD1222 vaccination. These receptors originate from an adult in good health. Both conserved end residues are part of each CDR3. A D gene is named only where the DNA matches it firmly. Only some rows state a clone size, as once, few, many or a class for expanded clones.

J,size,D,V,CDR3,DNA
TRBJ1-2,.,.,TRBV12-3/TRBV12-4,CASSQSGYGYTF,TGTGCCAGCAGTCAAAGCGGCTATGGCTACACCTTC
TRBJ2-5,.,.,TRBV5-4,CASSSGQSQETQYF,TGTGCCAGCAGCTCCGGACAGAGTCAAGAGACCCAGTACTTC
TRBJ1-4,.,.,TRBV14,CASSVNRRTNEKLFF,TGTGCCAGCAGCGTAAACAGGAGAACTAATGAAAAACTGTTTTTT
TRBJ2-7,.,.,TRBV6-5,CASSSRSSYEQYF,TGTGCCAGCAGTTCCAGGTCTAGCTACGAGCAGTACTTC
TRBJ2-2,.,.,TRBV5-4,CASSLGRPARVLTGELFF,TGTGCCAGCAGCTTGGGTAGACCAGCCAGGGTGCTCACCGGGGAGCTGTTTTTT
TRBJ2-7,.,.,TRBV9,CASSPSPGLGYEQYF,TGTGCCAGCAGCCCAAGTCCCGGGCTAGGCTACGAGCAGTACTTC
TRBJ2-7,.,TRBD1,TRBV24-1,CATSATGLTYEQYF,TGTGCCACCAGCGCGACAGGGCTTACCTACGAGCAGTACTTC
TRBJ2-7,.,TRBD2,TRBV7-2,CASSLWTSGTHEQYF,TGTGCCAGCAGCTTATGGACTAGCGGGACCCACGAGCAGTACTTC
TRBJ2-7,few,TRBD2,TRBV18,CASSRASGSYEQYF,TGTGCCAGCTCACGTGCTAGCGGGAGCTACGAGCAGTACTTC
TRBJ2-7,.,.,TRBV5-4,CASSFDSSEQYF,TGTGCCAGCAGCTTTGACTCTAGTGAGCAGTACTTC
TRBJ2-7,few,TRBD2,TRBV7-6,CASSLEASGGYEQYF,TGTGCCAGCAGCTTAGAGGCTAGCGGGGGTTACGAGCAGTACTTC
TRBJ1-1,.,TRBD1,TRBV7-2,CASSRQNRGGSTEAFF,TGTGCCAGCAGCAGACAGAACAGGGGAGGGAGCACTGAAGCTTTCTTT
TRBJ2-7,few,.,TRBV7-8,CASSLRRETGFEQYF,TGTGCCAGCAGCTTACGTAGGGAGACAGGATTCGAGCAGTACTTC
TRBJ1-2,.,TRBD1,TRBV19,CASREIGTGDYGYTF,TGTGCCAGTAGGGAGATCGGGACAGGCGACTATGGCTACACCTTC
TRBJ2-7,.,TRBD2,TRBV3-1/TRBV3-2,CASSQDWDSGRQGQYF,TGTGCCAGCAGCCAAGATTGGGATAGCGGGAGGCAGGGACAGTACTTC
TRBJ1-4,.,.,TRBV7-9,CASSLHSGNEKLFF,TGTGCCAGCAGCTTACATTCCGGGAATGAAAAACTGTTTTTT
TRBJ2-7,.,TRBD2,TRBV29-1,CSVEGRGTTSYEQYF,TGCAGCGTTGAAGGACGAGGGACTACCTCCTACGAGCAGTACTTC
TRBJ1-5,.,TRBD1,TRBV2,CASRGQGSNQPQHF,TGTGCCAGCAGAGGACAGGGTAGCAATCAGCCCCAGCATTTT
TRBJ2-7,.,.,TRBV5-1,CASSSGAASYEQYF,TGCGCCAGCAGCTCGGGCGCAGCGAGTTACGAGCAGTACTTC
TRBJ2-4,.,.,TRBV15,CATSRDLAMSKNIQYF,TGTGCCACCAGCAGAGATTTAGCGATGTCCAAAAACATTCAGTACTTC
TRBJ2-7,.,TRBD2,TRBV6-2/TRBV6-3,CASSSLAVPYEQYF,TGTGCCAGCAGTTCACTAGCGGTACCCTACGAGCAGTACTTC
TRBJ1-2,.,TRBD1,TRBV5-6,CASSLTGADGYTF,TGTGCCAGCAGCTTGACAGGGGCGGATGGCTACACCTTC
TRBJ2-2,medium-sized,.,TRBV9,CASSGVTGNTGELFF,TGTGCCAGCAGCGGAGTAACAGGGAACACCGGGGAGCTGTTTTTT
TRBJ1-2,.,.,TRBV11-2,CASSPWHGYNNYGYTF,TGTGCCAGCAGCCCCTGGCACGGATATAATAACTATGGCTACACCTTC
TRBJ1-1,.,.,TRBV5-3,CARSTIEAFF,TGTGCCAGAAGCACCATTGAAGCTTTCTTT
TRBJ2-1,.,.,TRBV10-3,CAINRPPSNEQFF,TGTGCCATCAACCGGCCTCCTTCCAATGAGCAGTTCTTC
TRBJ2-1,.,.,TRBV27,CASSPNTRAYNEQFF,TGTGCCAGCAGTCCTAATACCCGGGCGTACAATGAGCAGTTCTTC
TRBJ2-5,once,TRBD1,TRBV6-5,CASSLRGLFETQYF,TGTGCCAGCAGCCTCAGGGGGCTATTTGAGACCCAGTACTTC
TRBJ2-2,.,.,TRBV13,CASSSPARGRAGELFF,TGTGCCAGCAGTTCCCCGGCACGGGGTAGGGCCGGGGAGCTGTTTTTT
TRBJ2-3,.,.,TRBV5-1,CASSLRPLEAAGTDTQYF,TGCGCCAGCAGCTTGAGGCCTCTTGAAGCCGCCGGCACAGATACGCAGTATTTT
TRBJ2-5,.,TRBD2,TRBV29-1,CSVAQTSDQETQYF,TGCAGCGTTGCCCAGACTAGCGACCAAGAGACCCAGTACTTC
TRBJ2-1,medium-sized,TRBD2,TRBV7-8,CASSPHGLAGDEQFF,TGTGCCAGCAGCCCCCACGGACTAGCGGGAGACGAGCAGTTCTTC
TRBJ2-3,.,.,TRBV6-5,CASSLDRTSTDTQYF,TGTGCCAGCAGCCTTGACAGGACTAGCACAGATACGCAGTATTTT
TRBJ2-7,.,.,TRBV6-1,CASSEVGHSYEQYF,TGTGCCAGCAGTGAAGTGGGACACTCCTACGAGCAGTACTTC
TRBJ2-1,.,TRBD1,TRBV2,CASSGQGYNEQFF,TGTGCCAGCAGTGGACAGGGGTACAATGAGCAGTTCTTC
TRBJ2-5,.,.,TRBV19,CATVGETQYF,TGTGCCACCGTGGGGGAGACCCAGTACTTC
TRBJ1-2,.,.,TRBV19,CASSIGGSYGYTF,TGTGCCAGTAGTATAGGCGGCAGCTATGGCTACACCTTC